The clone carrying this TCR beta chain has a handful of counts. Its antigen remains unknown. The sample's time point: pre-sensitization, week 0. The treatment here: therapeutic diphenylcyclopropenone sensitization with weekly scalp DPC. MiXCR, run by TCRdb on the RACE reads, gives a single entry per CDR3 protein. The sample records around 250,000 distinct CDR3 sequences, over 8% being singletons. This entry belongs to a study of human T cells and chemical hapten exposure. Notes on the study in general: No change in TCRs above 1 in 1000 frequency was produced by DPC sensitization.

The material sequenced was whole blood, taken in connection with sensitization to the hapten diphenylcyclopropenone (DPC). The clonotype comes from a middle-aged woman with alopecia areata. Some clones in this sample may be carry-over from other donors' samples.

CDR3 bases: TGTGCCAGCACCGACGTACAGGGGGCGACCGGGGAGCTGTTTTTT. Protein sequence: CASTDVQGATGELFF. The rearrangement uses TRBV12-3 or TRBV12-4 and TRBJ2-2; TRBD1 aligns across 9 bases. Trimming removed 7 bases from V and 5 bases from J; junction bases left unmatched: 8. The CDR3 has 15 residues.